The 29 T cell receptor beta chains listed next were all sequenced from one sample in a study of cytomegalovirus exposure and HLA in healthy donors. The PCR ran on 60 Vbeta and 13 Jbeta primers. Here immunoSEQ multiplex PCR was the method, and the copy in TCRdb shows in-frame clones only, minus some. This table has around 150,000 clones, roughly 79% appearing once. Sequenced sample: PBMCs. The source of these receptors is a man aged 25 to 45 in good health and CMV-seropositive.

This clone has just one count. V is TRBV28 and J is TRBJ2-5; TRBD1 might be the D (6 bases). The CDR3 has 14 amino acids. V was pared by 2 bases and J by 9 bases, with 16 bases between. Per germline, CDR1 MDHEN and CDR2 SYDVKM. This CDR3 reads CASSLKGPPGAQYF. CDR3 DNA: TGTGCCAGCAGTTTAAAGGGACCACCAGGGGCCCAGTACTTC. Using reference TRBV28 and TRBJ2-5 for the parts outside the CDR3, the full variable domain is DVKVTQSSRYLVKRTGEKVFLECVQDMDHENMFWYRQDPGLGLRLIYFSYDVKMKEKGDIPEGYSVSREKKERFSLILESASTNQTSMYLCASSLKGPPGAQYFGPGTRLLVL.

This sequence joins TRBV14 and TRBJ1-2; possible D gene TRBD1, 5 bases. Germline-derived CDR1 and CDR2 are SGHDN and FVKESK. The germline V and J ends were trimmed by 1 base and 10 bases, with 10 bases remaining between them. CDR3 length: 12 amino acids. The CDR3 DNA reads as TGTGCCAGCAGCCAAGGGACACCTTCCTACACCTTC. Amino acids: CASSQGTPSYTF.

The chain carries TRBV6-5 and TRBJ1-1; the D is unclear. CDR3 length: 11 amino acids. With 6 bases removed from V and 10 bases from J, the gap between germline ends came to 12 bases. From germline, CDR1 is MNHEY and CDR2 SVGAGI. The CDR3 sequence: CASRSSRGAFF. In DNA form, the CDR3 reads TGTGCCAGCAGGTCCTCCCGGGGAGCTTTCTTT.

The CDR3 is CASSVEGLSEQYF. CDR3 DNA: TGTGCCAGCAGCGTGGAGGGGCTTAGCGAGCAGTACTTC. This chain joins TRBV9 and TRBJ2-7, with a possible D match to TRBD2 (6 bases). Germline assignment: CDR1 SGDLS and CDR2 YYNGEE. Trimming shortened V by 2 bases and J by 6 bases, and 12 bases separated the two germline ends. There are 13 residues in the CDR3.

This clone has just one count. The genes are TRBV19 and TRBJ1-5; tentative D call: TRBD1 (5 bases). Germline V lookup: CDR1 LNHDA, CDR2 SQIVND (reference sequence). The CDR3 totals 15 residues. The ends were cut back, 7 bases at V and 0 bases at J, with 13 bases in the middle. CDR3 protein: CASTKTDYSNQPQHF. The CDR3 nucleotides are TGTGCCAGTACCAAGACAGATTATAGCAATCAGCCCCAGCATTTT.

The gene calls are TRBV7-9 and TRBJ2-3; the match to TRBD2 covers 8 bases. This CDR3 has 16 residues. In germline, CDR1 is SEHNR, CDR2 FQNEAQ (reference sequence). J lost 0 bases, V lost 5 bases, and 7 bases had no gene match. The CDR3 here is CASSLLAGASTDTQYF. The CDR3 region has the DNA TGTGCCAGCAGCCTTCTAGCGGGCGCTAGCACAGATACGCAGTATTTT.

The V call is TRBV5-4, the J call TRBJ2-3, with a weak D call TRBD1 (5 bases). V was cut by 1 base and J by 4 bases, with 10 bases left in between. The CDR3 spans 14 residues. The germline V gene encodes CDR1 SGHNT and CDR2 YYREEE (reference sequence). CDR3 bases: TGTGCCAGCAGCTTGAACAGGCTCCCAGATACGCAGTATTTT. Translation gives CASSLNRLPDTQYF.

This chain uses TRBV6-1 with TRBJ2-1; the match to TRBD1 covers 8 bases. Germline trimming cut 6 bases from V and 8 bases from J; bases unmatched to any gene: 9. CDR3 size: 14 residues. CDR1 and CDR2 from the germline V gene are MNHNS and SASEGT. CDR3 residues: CASRNDRGEDEQFF. The CDR3 DNA reads as TGTGCCAGCAGAAACGACAGGGGAGAGGATGAGCAGTTCTTC.

The chain employs TRBV10-2 and TRBJ1-2; D is undetermined. The CDR3 runs 14 residues. V gave up 3 bases and J gave up 1 base, with 9 bases separating them. Germline loops: CDR1 WSHSY, CDR2 SAAADI. CDR3 loop: CASSEAGINYGYTF. The CDR3 bases are TGCGCCAGCAGTGAAGCCGGGATTAACTATGGCTACACCTTC.

V is TRBV5-1 and J is TRBJ1-1; D not resolved. Trimming stripped 0 bases from V and 4 bases from J, with 13 bases between. Looked up from germline, CDR1 is SGHRS and CDR2 is YFSETQ. The CDR3 extends over 15 amino acids. Here the CDR3 DNA reads TGCGCCAGCAGCTTGGGGGTGGGCCGGGGCACTGAAGCTTTCTTT. Amino acids: CASSLGVGRGTEAFF.

The chain uses TRBV19 and TRBJ2-5, with TRBD2 identical over 10 bases. The J segment lost 4 bases and the V segment lost 11 bases, leaving 10 bases of the junction unmatched. From germline, CDR1 is LNHDA and CDR2 SQIVND (reference sequence). The CDR3 length is 14 residues. The CDR3 loop is CAPVQAGGAETQYF. In DNA, the CDR3 is TGTGCCCCAGTACAAGCGGGGGGGGCAGAGACCCAGTACTTC.

J is TRBJ2-1 and V is TRBV28, with TRBD2 matching 9 bases. CDR1 and CDR2 from the germline V gene are MDHEN and SYDVKM. The CDR3 covers 15 residues. The V segment lost 6 bases and the J segment 5 bases; nucleotides outside the gene matches: 8. The CDR3 loop is CASRTSGAQDNEQFF. In DNA form, the CDR3 reads TGTGCCAGCAGGACTAGCGGAGCCCAGGACAATGAGCAGTTCTTC.

The chain uses TRBV7-2 and TRBJ1-5, with TRBD1 matching over 10 bases. Germline V gene sequence: CDR1 SGHTA, CDR2 FQGNSA. V dropped 6 bases and J dropped 2; count of bases not matched to a gene: 7. The length of the CDR3 is 16 residues. CDR3 in DNA: TGTGCCAGCAGTTCTAGGGACAGGGGCCGCAATCAGCCCCAGCATTTT. Translating gives CASSSRDRGRNQPQHF.

V is TRBV7-9 and J is TRBJ2-1; 9 bases are shared with TRBD2. V was pared by 4 bases and J by 12 bases, with 19 bases of the junction left unmatched. CDR3 length: 17 amino acids. Germline V CDR1 and CDR2: SEHNR, FQNEAQ (reference sequence). The CDR3 DNA sequence: TGTGCCAGCAGCTCTACCCCGGGGAGCGGGGGGATTTCTGGGCAGTTCTTC. It is translated as CASSSTPGSGGISGQFF.

V and J are TRBV12-5 and TRBJ1-3, with D unresolved. V shed 7 bases and J shed 2 bases, with 12 bases lying between them. Germline CDR1 and CDR2: LGHNT and FRNRAP. This CDR3 contains 14 residues. The CDR3 is CASVDLHAGNTIYF. The DNA of the CDR3 is TGTGCTAGTGTAGATCTGCACGCTGGAAACACCATATATTTT.

This chain uses TRBV2 with TRBJ1-5; D is possibly TRBD1 (5 bases). Germline V gene data show CDR1 as SNHLY and CDR2 as FYNNEI. The CDR3 runs to 14 residues. Trimming stripped 8 bases from V and 9 bases from J, with 20 bases between. Here the CDR3 reads CASCGDPTRGPQHF. The CDR3 DNA follows: TGTGCCAGCTGCGGGGACCCAACGAGGGGGCCCCAGCATTTT.

The rearrangement links TRBV7-2 to TRBJ2-7; 8 bases agree with TRBD2. The germline V gene has CDR1 SGHTA and CDR2 FQGNSA. The CDR3 extends over 13 amino acids. The V and J ends lost 6 bases and 6 bases, in that order; junction bases with no gene match: 7. The CDR3 reads CASRPSGSGEQYF. The DNA for the CDR3 is TGTGCCAGCAGGCCCAGCGGGAGCGGCGAGCAGTACTTC.

The chain combines TRBV28 with TRBJ1-1; TRBD1 aligns across 7 bases. V was pared by 5 bases and J by 6 bases, with 6 bases of the junction left unmatched. Germline loops: CDR1 MDHEN, CDR2 SYDVKM. This CDR3 is built from 13 residues. The CDR3 DNA sequence: TGTGCCAGCAGTCCCTGGGACAGCCCTGAAGCTTTCTTT. Encoded protein: CASSPWDSPEAFF.

The rearrangement links TRBV20-1 to TRBJ2-7; D is uncertain. CDR3 length: 11 residues. V was shortened by 2 bases and J by 3 bases, with 5 bases between the two germline ends. CDR1 and CDR2 (germline): DFQATT, SNEGSKA (reference sequence). CDR3 nucleotides: TGCAGTGCTAGAACCTACTACGAGCAGTACTTC. As protein: CSARTYYEQYF.

The J gene is TRBJ2-7, the V gene TRBV19; 7 nucleotides agree with TRBD2. The germline V gene encodes CDR1 LNHDA and CDR2 SQIVND (reference sequence). The CDR3 contains 15 residues. Trimming took 5 bases from V and 3 from J; bases not matched to a gene: 10. The DNA for the CDR3 is TGTGCCAGTAGTCCTAGCGGCCGACTTTACTACGAGCAGTACTTC. Amino acids: CASSPSGRLYYEQYF.

This clone was recorded a few times. The chain recombines TRBV7-9 with TRBJ1-2; no reliable D call. CDR1 and CDR2 (germline): SEHNR, FQNEAQ (reference sequence). With 1 base removed from V and 4 bases from J, the gap between germline ends came to 7 bases. This CDR3 contains 13 residues. The CDR3 DNA is TGTGCCAGCAGCTTAGACCTGAGCTATGGCTACACCTTC. This gives the protein CASSLDLSYGYTF.

J is TRBJ2-3 and V is TRBV2; possible D gene TRBD2, 5 bases. Between the trimmed V and J ends, which lost 7 bases and 2 bases, there was a span of 10 bases. This CDR3 has 13 residues. The germline V gene encodes CDR1 SNHLY and CDR2 FYNNEI. CDR3 amino acids: CASKGGYTDTQYF. As DNA, the CDR3 is TGTGCCAGCAAAGGAGGATACACAGATACGCAGTATTTT.

The chain has TRBV7-6 and TRBJ2-7; possible D gene TRBD1, 6 bases. V gave up 1 base and J gave up 3 bases, with 16 bases separating them. The CDR3 has 16 residues. Looked up from germline, CDR1 is SGHVS and CDR2 is FNYEAQ. The CDR3 DNA is TGTGCCAGCAGCTTAGGCCATGGGGGCGCCCGCTACGAGCAGTACTTC. Amino acids: CASSLGHGGARYEQYF. Based on the CDR3 plus reference TRBV7-6 and TRBJ2-7, the full variable domain is GAGVSQSPRYKVTKRGQDVALRCDPISGHVSLYWYRQALGQGPEFLTYFNYEAQQDKSGLPNDRFSAERPEGSISTLTIQRTEQRDSAMYRCASSLGHGGARYEQYFGPGTRLTVT.

This rearrangement joins TRBV7-6 to TRBJ2-1; D remains unclear. The CDR3 runs to 13 residues. V was shortened by 1 base and J by 5 bases, with 6 bases between the two germline ends. The germline gives CDR1 SGHVS, CDR2 FNYEAQ. CDR3 loop: CASSLVPDNEQFF. For the CDR3, the DNA is TGTGCCAGCAGCTTAGTACCAGACAATGAGCAGTTCTTC.

This clone appeared a single time. This chain connects TRBV7-9 to TRBJ2-1; D might be TRBD2 (5 bases). From germline, CDR1 is SEHNR and CDR2 FQNEAQ (reference sequence). The CDR3 is 15 amino acids. The germline V and J ends were trimmed by 8 bases and 8 bases, with 22 bases remaining between them. In DNA, the CDR3 is TGTGCCAGCGGAACTAGTGACCTCCTTGGGGATGAGCAGTTCTTC. This encodes CASGTSDLLGDEQFF. Looking up the rest from reference TRBV7-9 and TRBJ2-1 gives the full variable domain: DTGVSQNPRHKITKRGQNVTFRCDPISEHNRLYWYRQTLGQGPEFLTYFQNEAQLEKSRLLSDRFSAERPKGSFSTLEIQRTEQGDSAMYLCASGTSDLLGDEQFFGPGTRLTVL.

The J gene is TRBJ1-2, the V gene TRBV7-2; D call uncertain. Germline V CDR1 and CDR2: SGHTA, FQGNSA. The CDR3 is 15 residues long. V was cut by 1 base and J by 0 bases, with 9 bases left in between. As DNA, the CDR3 is TGTGCCAGCAGCTTAGAGGAGGGCACTAACTATGGCTACACCTTC. Translated, it gives CASSLEEGTNYGYTF. Complete variable domain (other parts from reference TRBV7-2 and TRBJ1-2): GAGVSQSPSNKVTEKGKDVELRCDPISGHTALYWYRQSLGQGLEFLIYFQGNSAPDKSGLPSDRFSAERTGGSVSTLTIQRTQQEDSAVYLCASSLEEGTNYGYTFGSGTRLTVV.

The chain's CDR3 is CALRSGGKDGYTF. The CDR3 DNA sequence: TGTGCCCTCCGGTCAGGGGGGAAGGATGGCTACACCTTC. V gene TRBV19 combines with J gene TRBJ1-2, with 7 bases that match TRBD1. The germline CDR1 and CDR2 sequences are LNHDA and SQIVND (reference sequence). V dropped 11 bases and J dropped 6; count of bases not matched to a gene: 12. The CDR3 covers 13 residues.

The chain combines TRBV7-2 with TRBJ2-5, with TRBD1 as a possible D gene (6 bases). The ends were cut back, 1 base at V and 4 bases at J, with 13 bases in the middle. This CDR3 comprises 15 residues. Germline CDR1 and CDR2: SGHTA and FQGNSA. Written as DNA, the CDR3 is TGTGCCAGCAGCTTAGGGGGACAAGGGAGAGAGACCCAGTACTTC. Translating gives CASSLGGQGRETQYF. The complete variable domain, with remaining parts taken from reference TRBV7-2 and TRBJ2-5, reads GAGVSQSPSNKVTEKGKDVELRCDPISGHTALYWYRQSLGQGLEFLIYFQGNSAPDKSGLPSDRFSAERTGGSVSTLTIQRTQQEDSAVYLCASSLGGQGRETQYFGPGTRLLVL.

V is TRBV28 and J is TRBJ1-5; TRBD1 is a possible D gene (6 bases). Germline CDR1 and CDR2: MDHEN and SYDVKM. CDR3 length: 14 amino acids. The V end lost 5 bases, the J end lost 3 bases, and 11 bases lay between the germline ends. This CDR3 reads CASSVQGFNQPQHF. The CDR3 coding sequence is TGTGCCAGCAGTGTTCAGGGGTTCAATCAGCCCCAGCATTTT.